The sequence of this TCR beta chain was determined in a study of shared clonotypes between healthy human individuals. Produced via immunoSEQ multiplex PCR; TCRdb's table is partial and in-frame only. The sample carries approximately 350,000 clones, around 96% recorded once. Germline V gene sequence: CDR1 MNHNY, CDR2 SVGAGI (reference sequence). V was clipped by 11 bases and J by 2 bases, with 21 bases between them. The CDR3 is 15 amino acids. The donors were all Caucasian adults (living in Nashville, Tennessee). This clonotype was sampled from a man between 25 and 39 years old in good health. This chain uses TRBV6-6 with TRBJ1-2; TRBD1 might be the D (6 bases). Sequences were obtained from memory CD8+ T cells sorted from blood. Described subset: CD45RO+ cells pooled with CCR7-negative TemRA cells. The CDR3 protein is CAASTLVTGNYGYTF. Written as DNA, the CDR3 is TGTGCCGCCTCGACGTTGGTAACAGGGAACTATGGCTACACCTTC.